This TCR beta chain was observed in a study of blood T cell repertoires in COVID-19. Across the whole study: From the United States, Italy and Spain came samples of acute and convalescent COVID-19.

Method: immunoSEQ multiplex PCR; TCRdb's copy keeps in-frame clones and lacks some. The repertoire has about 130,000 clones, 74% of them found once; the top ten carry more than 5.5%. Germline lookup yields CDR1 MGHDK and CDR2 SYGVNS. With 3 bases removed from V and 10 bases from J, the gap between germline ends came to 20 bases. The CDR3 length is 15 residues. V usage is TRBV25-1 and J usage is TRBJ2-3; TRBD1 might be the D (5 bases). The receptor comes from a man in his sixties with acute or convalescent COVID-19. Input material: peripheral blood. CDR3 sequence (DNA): TGTGCCAGCAGTGATGCGCAGGGCCCCCCCAGAGCGCAGTATTTT. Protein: CASSDAQGPPRAQYF.